Presented here are 6 T cell receptor beta chains from one specimen sequenced in a study of T cell responses to AZD1222 COVID-19 vaccine. Sequencing used immunoSEQ multiplex PCR; TCRdb keeps in-frame clones, though not all of them. The repertoire holds approximately 110,000 clones, with roughly 88% as singletons. This material consisted of peripheral blood, taken on day 0 of AZD1222 vaccination. The receptor source for this set is an adult in good health.

CDR3 protein: CASSAANRFHEQFF. The CDR3 DNA sequence: TGTGCCAGCAGCGCGGCTAATCGCTTTCATGAGCAGTTCTTC. The chain is built from TRBV27 and TRBJ2-1; unclear D gene. Germline-derived CDR1 and CDR2 are MNHEY and SMNVEV (reference sequence). CDR3 length: 14 amino acids. The V and J ends lost 6 bases and 8 bases respectively, with 17 bases between them.

CDR3 sequence reads: CASSILTGELFF. The CDR3 coding sequence is TGTGCCAGTAGTATATTAACCGGGGAGCTGTTTTTT. The chain has TRBV19 and TRBJ2-2; the D is unclear. This CDR3 is built from 12 residues. V was clipped by 2 bases and J by 5 bases, with 3 bases between them. Per germline, CDR1 LNHDA and CDR2 SQIVND (reference sequence).

The rearrangement joins TRBV2 to TRBJ1-1; D gene unclear. The V gene lost 3 bases and the J gene lost 0 bases, with 8 bases spanning the gap. Germline V gives CDR1 SNHLY, CDR2 FYNNEI. The CDR3 runs 14 residues. This chain's CDR3 is CASSDLYMNTEAFF. In nucleotides, the CDR3 is TGTGCCAGCAGTGATCTGTACATGAACACTGAAGCTTTCTTT.

V and J are TRBV9 and TRBJ1-4; possible D gene TRBD1, 6 bases. V gave up 4 bases and J gave up 1 base, with 11 bases separating them. The CDR3 contains 15 residues. In germline, CDR1 is SGDLS, CDR2 YYNGEE. The CDR3 bases are TGTGCCAGCAGCATATCAGGGGTAACTAATGAAAAACTGTTTTTT. Translating gives CASSISGVTNEKLFF.

The rearrangement links TRBV5-6 to TRBJ2-1; no firm D call. Deletions cut 2 bases from V and 5 bases from J, with 11 bases between. The CDR3 runs to 14 residues. Germline-derived CDR1 and CDR2 are SGHDT and YYEEEE. In DNA, the CDR3 is TGTGCCAGCAGCTTCGACCGGGTCAACAATGAGCAGTTCTTC. Its protein product is CASSFDRVNNEQFF.

This clone has more than one count but fewer than ten. The chain carries TRBV19 and TRBJ1-2; D not certain. There are 11 residues in the CDR3. Looked up from germline, CDR1 is LNHDA and CDR2 is SQIVND (reference sequence). V was clipped by 4 bases and J by 7 bases, with 7 bases between them. CDR3: CASSKGFGYTF. The CDR3 DNA is TGTGCCAGTAGTAAAGGTTTTGGCTACACCTTC.